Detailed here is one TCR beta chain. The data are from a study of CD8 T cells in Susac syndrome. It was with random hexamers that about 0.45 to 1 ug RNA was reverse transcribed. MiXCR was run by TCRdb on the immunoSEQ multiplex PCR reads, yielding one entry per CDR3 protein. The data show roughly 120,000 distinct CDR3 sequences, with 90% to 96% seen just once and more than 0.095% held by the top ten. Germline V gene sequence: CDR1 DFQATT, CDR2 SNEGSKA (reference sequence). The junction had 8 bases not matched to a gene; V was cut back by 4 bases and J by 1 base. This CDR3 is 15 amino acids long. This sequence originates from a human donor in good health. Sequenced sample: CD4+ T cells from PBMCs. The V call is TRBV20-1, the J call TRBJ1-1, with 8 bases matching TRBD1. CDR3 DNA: TGCAGTGCTAAAGACGCCGGGACAGGGAACACTGAAGCTTTCTTT. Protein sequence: CSAKDAGTGNTEAFF.